What follows are 4 T cell receptor beta chains derived from one specimen sequenced in a study of blood T cell repertoires in COVID-19. Assay used: immunoSEQ multiplex PCR; TCRdb lists only in-frame clones, some missing. Of 100,000 to 150,000 clones listed, 80% to 90% are singletons. Sequencing was carried out using peripheral blood. The receptors stem from a man between 60 and 75 years old with COVID-19, enrolled during active disease.

The J gene is TRBJ1-1, the V gene TRBV9; D is possibly TRBD1 (6 bases). The CDR3 has 14 residues. V was trimmed by 4 bases and J by 5 bases, leaving 15 bases between them. From germline, CDR1 is SGDLS and CDR2 YYNGEE. The CDR3 bases are TGTGCCAGCAGCCGGGAGGGGGGAAGTACTGAAGCTTTCTTT. This encodes CASSREGGSTEAFF. Variable domain in full (rest from reference TRBV9 and TRBJ1-1): DSGVTQTPKHLITATGQRVTLRCSPRSGDLSVYWYQQSLDQGLQFLIQYYNGEERAKGNILERFSAQQFPDLHSELNLSSLELGDSALYFCASSREGGSTEAFFGQGTRLTVV.

The CDR3 region is CASSLVGTTYNSPLHF. CDR3 DNA: TGCGCCAGCAGCTTGGTCGGGACAACCTATAATTCACCCCTCCACTTT. The genes are TRBV5-1 and TRBJ1-6, with D perhaps matching TRBD1 (6 bases). CDR3 size: 16 residues. The V end lost 0 bases, the J end lost 2 bases, and 9 bases lay between the germline ends. CDR1 SGHRS and CDR2 YFSETQ come from the germline V gene.

The rearrangement joins TRBV5-5 to TRBJ1-1, with 10 bases matching TRBD1. Germline-derived CDR1 and CDR2 are SGHKS and YYEKEE (reference sequence). Trimming at V came to 4 bases and at J to 5 bases, leaving 5 bases not matched to a gene. The CDR3 covers 14 residues. This chain's CDR3 is CASSRGTGVTEAFF. The CDR3 DNA reads TGTGCCAGCAGCAGGGGGACAGGGGTGACTGAAGCTTTCTTT.

The rearrangement links TRBV6-5 to TRBJ1-1, with 8 bases matching TRBD1. Germline CDR1 is MNHEY and CDR2 is SVGAGI. The CDR3 length is 15 residues. Losses at the gene ends were 7 bases for V and 3 bases for J; bases not matched to a gene: 10. The CDR3 bases are TGTGCCAGCACTCGGACAGGGAGAAGCGACACTGAAGCTTTCTTT. Its protein is CASTRTGRSDTEAFF.